This TCR beta chain was identified in a study of blood T cell repertoires in COVID-19. Study-wide context: Sites across the United States, Italy and Spain contributed samples from acute and convalescent COVID-19. T cells, B-cell-depleted T cells, or PBMCs supplied cDNA or gDNA.

Trimming took off 6 bases at V and 3 bases at J, with 15 bases between the two ends. CDR3 length equals 15 residues. Germline lookup yields CDR1 LGHDT and CDR2 YNNKEL (reference sequence). This clone has just one count. Per the authors' pipeline: The assay estimated nucleated cells by amplifying reference gene primers. Profiling relied on immunoSEQ multiplex PCR, and the TCRdb table lists in-frame clones only, not all of them. Clone size and V and J calls were adopted from that table, with D and trimming inferred from the DNA. The data hold about 380,000 clones, with around 90% observed a single time.

The sequenced sample was PBMCs or T cells enriched from blood (not recorded which). The clonotype originates from a woman under 30 who had recovered from COVID-19. The chain recombines TRBV3-1 (or the pseudogene TRBV3-2) with TRBJ1-3; TRBD1 is a possible D gene (6 bases). The CDR3 DNA follows: TGTGCCAGCAGTCGAGGGGGTTTAGATGGAAACACCATATATTTT. Translating gives CASSRGGLDGNTIYF.